These 15 T cell receptor beta chains were all obtained from the same sample, sequenced in a study of cytomegalovirus exposure and HLA in healthy donors. 13 Jbeta primers and 60 Vbeta primers were used for the PCR. TCRdb keeps only in-frame clones here, not all; method: immunoSEQ multiplex PCR. The sample shows 26,000 or so clones, more than 70% of them seen only once. What was sequenced was PBMCs. Receptor source: a male donor in good health and CMV-seronegative.

This rearrangement joins TRBV7-9 to TRBJ2-5; possible D gene TRBD2, 6 bases. Germline lookup yields CDR1 SEHNR and CDR2 FQNEAQ (reference sequence). Trimming pared 5 bases from V and 5 bases from J, leaving 12 bases between. The CDR3 has 13 residues. The DNA for the CDR3 is TGTGCCAGCAGCCTGACTAGTTTCGAGACCCAGTACTTC. Amino acids: CASSLTSFETQYF.

The rearrangement uses TRBV5-4 and TRBJ2-5; tentative D call: TRBD1 (6 bases). CDR1 and CDR2 from the germline V gene are SGHNT and YYREEE (reference sequence). The CDR3 loop spans 14 amino acids. With 0 bases removed from V and 4 bases from J, the gap between germline ends came to 10 bases. CDR3 residues: CASSLAGVRETQYF. The CDR3 bases are TGTGCCAGCAGCTTGGCAGGGGTCCGAGAGACCCAGTACTTC.

This chain's CDR3 is CASSSEVGDYNEQFF. CDR3 bases: TGTGCCAGCAGCTCAGAGGTGGGAGACTACAATGAGCAGTTCTTC. J is TRBJ2-1 and V is TRBV7-3; D is perhaps TRBD2 (5 bases). The germline V gene encodes CDR1 SGHTA and CDR2 FQGTGA. Trimming took 4 bases from V and 3 from J, leaving 13 bases between them. The CDR3 spans 15 residues.

This clone was observed a handful of times. The J gene is TRBJ1-4, the V gene TRBV6-5; perhaps TRBD1 as D (6 bases). Germline assignment: CDR1 MNHEY and CDR2 SVGAGI. The V end lost 8 bases, the J end lost 7 bases, and 20 bases lay between the germline ends. CDR3 length: 15 amino acids. The CDR3 region is CASGRTATGREKLFF. CDR3 in DNA: TGTGCCAGCGGACGGACAGCCACTGGACGTGAAAAACTGTTTTTT.

The rearrangement links TRBV2 to TRBJ2-5; no reliable D call. CDR1 and CDR2 (germline): SNHLY, FYNNEI. The CDR3 runs 11 residues. Deletions cut 6 bases from V and 5 bases from J, with 7 bases between. As DNA, the CDR3 is TGTGCCAGCAGCCCCCTCGAGACCCAGTACTTC. It specifies CASSPLETQYF.

This clone was seen a few times. This rearrangement joins TRBV5-6 to TRBJ1-2; D gene unclear. This CDR3 has 12 residues. The germline gives CDR1 SGHDT, CDR2 YYEEEE. Between the trimmed V and J ends, which lost 0 bases and 4 bases, there was a span of 4 bases. CDR3 loop: CASSLASYGYTF. Written as DNA, the CDR3 is TGTGCCAGCAGCTTGGCCTCCTATGGCTACACCTTC. The full variable domain, completed using reference TRBV5-6 and TRBJ1-2, is DAGVTQSPTHLIKTRGQQVTLRCSPKSGHDTVSWYQQALGQGPQFIFQYYEEEERQRGNFPDRFSGHQFPNYSSELNVNALLLGDSALYLCASSLASYGYTFGSGTRLTVV.

This clone appeared a few times. The chain has TRBV5-1 and TRBJ1-6; TRBD1 might be the D (5 bases). The germline V gene has CDR1 SGHRS and CDR2 YFSETQ. The ends were cut back, 0 bases at V and 5 bases at J, with 12 bases in the middle. The CDR3 extends over 16 amino acids. CDR3 sequence reads: CASSLAGITDNSPLHF. The CDR3 DNA sequence: TGCGCCAGCAGCTTGGCAGGGATTACCGATAATTCACCCCTCCACTTT.

This chain joins TRBV5-4 and TRBJ2-5; tentative D call: TRBD1 (5 bases). The length of the CDR3 is 16 residues. Germline V gives CDR1 SGHNT, CDR2 YYREEE (reference sequence). Deletions cut 4 bases from V and 6 bases from J, with 22 bases between. CDR3 in DNA: TGTGCCAGCAGCATTGGGGCGACAGCCGGTGGGAAGACCCAGTACTTC. It codes for CASSIGATAGGKTQYF.

This chain uses TRBV7-2 with TRBJ1-6; D unclear. Deletions cut 6 bases from V and 8 bases from J, with 14 bases between. Per germline, CDR1 SGHTA and CDR2 FQGNSA. There are 14 residues in the CDR3. The CDR3 sequence: CASRAYPGDSPLHF. The CDR3 DNA reads as TGTGCCAGCAGGGCCTACCCCGGGGATTCACCCCTCCACTTT.

The gene calls are TRBV5-4 and TRBJ2-5; TRBD1 is a possible D gene (6 bases). CDR1 and CDR2 from the germline V gene are SGHNT and YYREEE (reference sequence). Deletions cut 4 bases from V and 0 bases from J, with 13 bases between. The CDR3 has 15 amino acids. CDR3 residues: CASSPVRDNQETQYF. The CDR3 region has the DNA TGTGCCAGCAGCCCCGTCCGGGACAACCAAGAGACCCAGTACTTC.

The chain has TRBV30 and TRBJ1-6; D is unresolved. V lost 1 base and J lost 6, with 7 bases in between. There are 13 residues in the CDR3. The germline V gene encodes CDR1 GTSNPN and CDR2 SVGIG (reference sequence). The CDR3 sequence: CAWSGPTNSPLHF. Written as DNA, the CDR3 is TGTGCCTGGAGTGGGCCCACTAATTCACCCCTCCACTTT.

The V call is TRBV5-6, the J call TRBJ1-5; TRBD1 matches 7 bases. Germline-derived CDR1 and CDR2 are SGHDT and YYEEEE. Trimming took 4 bases from V and 12 from J; bases not matched to a gene: 10. The CDR3 totals 13 residues. The CDR3 sequence: CASSVGGDSLQHF. CDR3 in DNA: TGTGCCAGCAGCGTCGGGGGGGACAGTCTCCAGCATTTT.

The chain carries TRBV7-3 and TRBJ2-3; D is unclear. Germline CDR1 reads SGHTA; CDR2 reads FQGTGA. The V end was cut by 1 base, the J end by 6 bases, with 11 bases between. This CDR3 has 14 amino acids. The CDR3 is CASSLNGFADTQYF. The CDR3 DNA follows: TGTGCCAGCAGCTTAAATGGTTTTGCGGATACGCAGTATTTT. The entire variable domain, with the rest obtained from reference TRBV7-3 and TRBJ2-3, is as follows: GAGVSQTPSNKVTEKGKYVELRCDPISGHTALYWYRQSLGQGPEFLIYFQGTGAADDSGLPNDRFFAVRPEGSVSTLKIQRTERGDSAVYLCASSLNGFADTQYFGPGTRLTVL.

V usage is TRBV5-1 and J usage is TRBJ1-5; D is uncertain. V was pared by 0 bases and J by 7 bases, with 8 bases between. Germline loops: CDR1 SGHRS, CDR2 YFSETQ. This CDR3 spans 13 amino acids. The DNA of the CDR3 is TGCGCCAGCAGCTTGGAGGGAGGCCAGCCCCAGCATTTT. Its translation: CASSLEGGQPQHF.

CDR3 nucleotide sequence: TGTGCCAGCAGCGTAGCCTGGACAGGGGGCGGGAGGGCGAATGAGCAGTTCTTC. This sequence encodes CASSVAWTGGGRANEQFF. V gene TRBV9 combines with J gene TRBJ2-1; TRBD1 agrees at 11 bases. Trimming at V came to 0 bases and at J to 7 bases, leaving 12 bases not matched to a gene. Germline V gives CDR1 SGDLS, CDR2 YYNGEE. CDR3 length: 18 amino acids.